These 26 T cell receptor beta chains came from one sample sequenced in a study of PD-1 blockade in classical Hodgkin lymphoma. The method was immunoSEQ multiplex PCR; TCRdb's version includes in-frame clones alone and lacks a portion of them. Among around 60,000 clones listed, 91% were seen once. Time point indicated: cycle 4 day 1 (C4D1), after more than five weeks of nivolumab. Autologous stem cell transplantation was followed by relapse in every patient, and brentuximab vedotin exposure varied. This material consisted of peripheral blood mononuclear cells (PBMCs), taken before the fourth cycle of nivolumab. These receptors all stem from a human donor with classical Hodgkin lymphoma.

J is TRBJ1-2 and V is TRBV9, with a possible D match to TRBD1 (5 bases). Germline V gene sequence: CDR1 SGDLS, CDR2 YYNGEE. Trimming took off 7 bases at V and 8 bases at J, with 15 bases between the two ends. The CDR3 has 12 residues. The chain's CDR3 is CASEAPRDGYTF. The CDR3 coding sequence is TGTGCCAGCGAGGCCCCCAGGGACGGCTACACCTTC.

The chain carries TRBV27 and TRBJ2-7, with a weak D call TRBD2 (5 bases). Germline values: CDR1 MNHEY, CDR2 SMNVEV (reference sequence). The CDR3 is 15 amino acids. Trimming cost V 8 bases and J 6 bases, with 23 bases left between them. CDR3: CASRTSGGSVSEQYF. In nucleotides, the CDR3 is TGTGCCAGCCGTACCTCAGGCGGGTCTGTGTCCGAGCAGTACTTC.

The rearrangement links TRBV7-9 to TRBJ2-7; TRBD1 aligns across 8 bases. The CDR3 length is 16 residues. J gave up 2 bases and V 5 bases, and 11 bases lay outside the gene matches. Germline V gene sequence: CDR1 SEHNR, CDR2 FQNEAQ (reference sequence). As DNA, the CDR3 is TGTGCCAGCAGCCTCTACATACAGGGGGGCGCCTACGAGCAGTACTTC. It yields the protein CASSLYIQGGAYEQYF.

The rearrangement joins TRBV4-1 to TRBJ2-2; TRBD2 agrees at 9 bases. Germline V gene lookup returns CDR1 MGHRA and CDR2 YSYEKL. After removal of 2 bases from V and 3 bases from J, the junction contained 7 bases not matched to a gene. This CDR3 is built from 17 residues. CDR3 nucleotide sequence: TGCGCCAGCAGCCAAAAGGGGCTAGCGGGGTACACCGGGGAGCTGTTTTTT. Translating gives CASSQKGLAGYTGELFF.

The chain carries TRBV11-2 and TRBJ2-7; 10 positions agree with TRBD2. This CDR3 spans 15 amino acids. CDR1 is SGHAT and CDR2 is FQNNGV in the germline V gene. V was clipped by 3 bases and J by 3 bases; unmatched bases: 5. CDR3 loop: CASSFGSSGSYEQYF. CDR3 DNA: TGTGCCAGCAGCTTTGGGTCTAGCGGGAGCTACGAGCAGTACTTC.

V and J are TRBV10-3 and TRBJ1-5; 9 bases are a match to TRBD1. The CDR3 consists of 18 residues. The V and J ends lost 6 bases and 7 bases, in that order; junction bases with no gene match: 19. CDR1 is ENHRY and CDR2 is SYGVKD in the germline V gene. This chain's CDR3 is CAISPVPGQGTGGQPQHF. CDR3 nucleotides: TGTGCCATCAGCCCCGTCCCGGGACAGGGAACGGGGGGACAGCCCCAGCATTTT.

The CDR3 DNA is TGTGCCAGCCGGGACGGGAGCTCCTACGAGCAGTACTTC. Translated, it gives CASRDGSSYEQYF. The chain has TRBV27 and TRBJ2-7, with TRBD2 as a possible D gene (6 bases). Germline assignment: CDR1 MNHEY and CDR2 SMNVEV (reference sequence). V dropped 8 bases and J dropped 0 bases, with 11 bases sitting between them. The CDR3 totals 13 residues.

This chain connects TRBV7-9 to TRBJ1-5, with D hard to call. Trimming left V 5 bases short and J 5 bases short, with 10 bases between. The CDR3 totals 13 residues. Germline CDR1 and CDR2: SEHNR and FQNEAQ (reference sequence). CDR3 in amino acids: CASSPDGDQPQHF. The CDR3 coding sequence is TGTGCCAGCAGCCCTGACGGGGATCAGCCCCAGCATTTT.

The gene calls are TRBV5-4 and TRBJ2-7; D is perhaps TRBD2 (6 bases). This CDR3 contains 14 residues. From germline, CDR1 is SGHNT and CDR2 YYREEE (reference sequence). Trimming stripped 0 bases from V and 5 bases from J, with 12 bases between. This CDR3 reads CASSLVGRRDEQYF. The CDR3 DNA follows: TGTGCCAGCAGCTTGGTGGGGAGGCGAGACGAGCAGTACTTC.

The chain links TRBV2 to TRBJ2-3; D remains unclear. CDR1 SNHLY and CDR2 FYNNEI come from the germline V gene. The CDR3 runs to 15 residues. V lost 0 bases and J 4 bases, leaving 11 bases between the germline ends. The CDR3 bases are TGTGCCAGCAGTGAAGCGCTTCCCGGGCCAGATACGCAGTATTTT. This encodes CASSEALPGPDTQYF.

The CDR3 sequence: CASSPATISDGEVGQPQHF. The CDR3 DNA reads TGTGCCAGCAGTCCAGCTACTATCTCGGACGGGGAGGTTGGGCAGCCCCAGCATTTT. The genes are TRBV27 and TRBJ1-5, with D unclear. This CDR3 is built from 19 residues. Germline loops: CDR1 MNHEY, CDR2 SMNVEV (reference sequence). Trimming cost V 5 bases and J 7 bases, with 30 bases left between them.

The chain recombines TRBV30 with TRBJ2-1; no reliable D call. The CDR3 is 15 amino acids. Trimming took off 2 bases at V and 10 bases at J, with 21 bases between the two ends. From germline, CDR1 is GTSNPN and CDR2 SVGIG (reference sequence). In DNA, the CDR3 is TGTGCCTGGAGTAAAACCTATGACCCGGTTGAAGAGCAGTTCTTC. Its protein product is CAWSKTYDPVEEQFF.

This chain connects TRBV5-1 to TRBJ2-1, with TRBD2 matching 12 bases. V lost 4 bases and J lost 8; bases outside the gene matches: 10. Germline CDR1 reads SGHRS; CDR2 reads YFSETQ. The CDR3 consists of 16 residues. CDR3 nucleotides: TGCGCCAGCAGCCTAGGGACTAGCGGGCGACTGGATGAGCAGTTCTTC. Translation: CASSLGTSGRLDEQFF.

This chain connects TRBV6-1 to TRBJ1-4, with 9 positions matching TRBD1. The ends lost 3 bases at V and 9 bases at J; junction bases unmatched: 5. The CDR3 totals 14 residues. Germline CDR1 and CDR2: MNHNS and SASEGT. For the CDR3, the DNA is TGTGCCAGCAGTGAGACAGGGGGGAAGCAAAAACTGTTTTTT. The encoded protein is CASSETGGKQKLFF.

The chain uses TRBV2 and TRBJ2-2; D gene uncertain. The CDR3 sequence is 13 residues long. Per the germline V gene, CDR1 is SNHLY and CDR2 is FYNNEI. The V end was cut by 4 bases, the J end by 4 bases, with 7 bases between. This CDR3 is CASSVLVTGELFF. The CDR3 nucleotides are TGTGCCAGCAGTGTTTTGGTCACCGGGGAGCTGTTTTTT. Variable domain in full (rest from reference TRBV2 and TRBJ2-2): EPEVTQTPSHQVTQMGQEVILRCVPISNHLYFYWYRQILGQKVEFLVSFYNNEISEKSEIFDDQFSVERPDGSNFTLKIRSTKLEDSAMYFCASSVLVTGELFFGEGSRLTVL.

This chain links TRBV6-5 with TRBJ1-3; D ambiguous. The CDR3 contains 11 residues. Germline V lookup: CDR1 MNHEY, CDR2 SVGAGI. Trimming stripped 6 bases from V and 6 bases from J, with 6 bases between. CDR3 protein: CASSYQNTIYF. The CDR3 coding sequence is TGTGCCAGCAGCTACCAAAACACCATATATTTT.

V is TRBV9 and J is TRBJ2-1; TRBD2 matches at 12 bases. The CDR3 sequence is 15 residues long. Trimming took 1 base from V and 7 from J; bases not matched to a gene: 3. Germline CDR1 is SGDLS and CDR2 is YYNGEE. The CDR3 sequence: CASSVLAGGPNEQFF. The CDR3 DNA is TGTGCCAGCAGCGTACTAGCGGGGGGGCCGAATGAGCAGTTCTTC.

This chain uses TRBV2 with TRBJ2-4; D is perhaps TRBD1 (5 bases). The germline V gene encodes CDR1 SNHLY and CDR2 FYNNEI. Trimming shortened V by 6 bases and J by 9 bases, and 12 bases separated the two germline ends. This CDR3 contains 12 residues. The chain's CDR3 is CASSDSTAIQYF. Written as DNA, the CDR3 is TGTGCCAGCAGCGACAGTACGGCCATTCAGTACTTC.

The CDR3 coding sequence is TGCGCCAGCAGCTCCAGCATCGATACGCAGTATTTT. Amino acid sequence: CASSSSIDTQYF. V is TRBV5-1 and J is TRBJ2-3; no clear D gene. The V gene's germline CDR1 is SGHRS and CDR2 YFSETQ. The V end lost 3 bases, the J end lost 6 bases, and 8 bases lay between the germline ends. The CDR3 sequence is 12 residues long.

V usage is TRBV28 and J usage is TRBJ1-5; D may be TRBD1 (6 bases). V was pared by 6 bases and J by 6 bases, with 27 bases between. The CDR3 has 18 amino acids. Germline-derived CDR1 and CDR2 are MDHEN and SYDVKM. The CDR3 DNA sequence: TGTGCCAGCAGCCGACCGGGCGGTCGGGGGGCGGTTGCTCAGCCCCAGCATTTT. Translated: CASSRPGGRGAVAQPQHF.

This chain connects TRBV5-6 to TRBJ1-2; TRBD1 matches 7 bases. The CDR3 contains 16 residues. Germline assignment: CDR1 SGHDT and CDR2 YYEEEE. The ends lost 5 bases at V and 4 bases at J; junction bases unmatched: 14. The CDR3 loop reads CASSLATGETAYGYTF. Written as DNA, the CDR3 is TGTGCCAGCAGTTTAGCTACAGGGGAGACCGCCTATGGCTACACCTTC.

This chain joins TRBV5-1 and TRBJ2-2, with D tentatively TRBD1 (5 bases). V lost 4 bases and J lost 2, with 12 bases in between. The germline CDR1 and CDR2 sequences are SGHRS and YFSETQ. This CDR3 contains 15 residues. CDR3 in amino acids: CASSLRQTNTGELFF. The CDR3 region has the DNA TGCGCCAGCAGCCTACGACAGACAAACACCGGGGAGCTGTTTTTT.

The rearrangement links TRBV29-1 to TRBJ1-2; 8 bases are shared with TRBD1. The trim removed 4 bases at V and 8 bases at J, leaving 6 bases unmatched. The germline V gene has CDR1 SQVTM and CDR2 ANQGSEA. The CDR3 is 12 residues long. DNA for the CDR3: TGCAGCGTTGCGGACAGGGTGGGCGGCTACACCTTC. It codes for CSVADRVGGYTF.

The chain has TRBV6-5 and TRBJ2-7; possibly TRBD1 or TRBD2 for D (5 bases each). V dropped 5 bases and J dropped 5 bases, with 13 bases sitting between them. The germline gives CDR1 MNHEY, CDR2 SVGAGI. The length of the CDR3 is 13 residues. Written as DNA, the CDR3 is TGTGCCAGCAGTCCCCTCGGGGCCAACGAGCAGTACTTC. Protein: CASSPLGANEQYF.

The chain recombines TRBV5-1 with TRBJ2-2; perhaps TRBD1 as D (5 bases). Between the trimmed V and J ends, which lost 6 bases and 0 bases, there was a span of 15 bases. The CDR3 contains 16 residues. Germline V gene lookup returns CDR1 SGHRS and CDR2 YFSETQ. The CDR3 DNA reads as TGCGCCAGCACCTTATCCTGGGGCGCGAACACCGGGGAGCTGTTTTTT. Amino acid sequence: CASTLSWGANTGELFF.

CDR3 residues: CASSFSQGFTEAFF. The CDR3 DNA sequence: TGTGCCAGCAGCTTTTCACAGGGGTTCACTGAAGCTTTCTTT. The chain carries TRBV7-9 and TRBJ1-1; 7 nucleotides agree with TRBD1. V trimming: 3 bases; J trimming: 4 bases; junction bases outside the gene matches: 5. The germline V gene encodes CDR1 SEHNR and CDR2 FQNEAQ (reference sequence). This CDR3 comprises 14 residues. The variable domain in full, completed from reference TRBV7-9 and TRBJ1-1, reads DTGVSQNPRHKITKRGQNVTFRCDPISEHNRLYWYRQTLGQGPEFLTYFQNEAQLEKSRLLSDRFSAERPKGSFSTLEIQRTEQGDSAMYLCASSFSQGFTEAFFGQGTRLTVV.